Following are 21 T cell receptor beta chains from one sample sequenced in a study of blood T cell repertoires in COVID-19. Clones were read by immunoSEQ multiplex PCR, and TCRdb kept only the in-frame ones, dropping some. The sample records some 99,000 clones, over 70% being singletons. The sequenced material came from peripheral blood. The receptors come from a human donor in a cohort sampled during active or convalescent COVID-19.

The chain recombines TRBV7-2 with TRBJ1-1; TRBD1 aligns across 8 bases. The V gene end was trimmed by 3 bases and the J gene end by 4 bases; junction bases not matched to a gene: 4. The CDR3 has 14 amino acids. The germline V gene encodes CDR1 SGHTA and CDR2 FQGNSA. Here the CDR3 reads CASSFRQGFTEAFF. DNA of the CDR3: TGTGCCAGCAGCTTTAGACAGGGGTTCACTGAAGCTTTCTTT.

V usage is TRBV7-2 and J usage is TRBJ1-2; perhaps TRBD1 as D (6 bases). Germline CDR1 reads SGHTA; CDR2 reads FQGNSA. This CDR3 is 15 amino acids long. The V gene lost 5 bases and the J gene lost 3 bases, with 16 bases spanning the gap. CDR3 sequence reads: CASSPGLDRYYGYTF. CDR3 nucleotides: TGTGCCAGCAGCCCAGGCTTGGACAGATACTATGGCTACACCTTC.

The CDR3 DNA sequence: TGCGCCAGCAGCTTGGGGGGAGTGGGAGAGCAGTACTTC. Translation gives CASSLGGVGEQYF. The chain has TRBV5-1 and TRBJ2-7; D is perhaps TRBD2 (5 bases). V was cut by 0 bases and J by 7 bases, with 11 bases left in between. CDR3 length: 13 amino acids. From germline, CDR1 is SGHRS and CDR2 YFSETQ.

The genes are TRBV27 and TRBJ1-4; 9 nucleotides agree with TRBD1. The germline V gene has CDR1 MNHEY and CDR2 SMNVEV (reference sequence). V lost 0 bases, J lost 7 bases, and 6 bases stayed unmatched. The CDR3 totals 16 residues. The CDR3 DNA reads TGTGCCAGCAGTTTATCGCGGAGACAGGGGGTTGAAAAACTGTTTTTT. Residues: CASSLSRRQGVEKLFF.

This clone was seen just once. This rearrangement joins TRBV28 to TRBJ1-5; TRBD1 matches at 7 bases. The CDR3 is 15 residues long. J gave up 7 bases and V 4 bases, and 10 bases lay outside the gene matches. Per the germline V gene, CDR1 is MDHEN and CDR2 is SYDVKM. For the CDR3, the DNA is TGTGCCAGCAGTTCGTCCGACAGGGTCGGACAGCCCCAGCATTTT. Its protein product is CASSSSDRVGQPQHF.

The chain uses TRBV7-2 and TRBJ2-7; D might be TRBD2 (5 bases). Germline V gene lookup returns CDR1 SGHTA and CDR2 FQGNSA. The V and J ends lost 1 base and 4 bases respectively, with 11 bases between them. This CDR3 is built from 14 residues. This CDR3 is CASSLVFSGYEQYF. DNA of the CDR3: TGTGCCAGCAGCTTAGTGTTTTCGGGGTACGAGCAGTACTTC. Variable domain in full (rest from reference TRBV7-2 and TRBJ2-7): GAGVSQSPSNKVTEKGKDVELRCDPISGHTALYWYRQSLGQGLEFLIYFQGNSAPDKSGLPSDRFSAERTGGSVSTLTIQRTQQEDSAVYLCASSLVFSGYEQYFGPGTRLTVT.

The chain recombines TRBV20-1 with TRBJ2-7, with D maybe TRBD2 (5 bases). This CDR3 contains 15 residues. The germline gives CDR1 DFQATT, CDR2 SNEGSKA (reference sequence). V was pared by 3 bases and J by 5 bases, with 20 bases between. The CDR3 bases are TGCAGTGCTAGTGTACGGGAATCTTTCTTGAACGAGCAGTACTTC. Protein: CSASVRESFLNEQYF.

The DNA for the CDR3 is TGTGCCAGCAGCTCCCGGGAGACCCAGTACTTC. Translating gives CASSSRETQYF. The J gene is TRBJ2-5, the V gene TRBV11-3; D remains unclear. V lost 4 bases and J lost 5, with 5 bases in between. Germline assignment: CDR1 SGHNT and CDR2 YENEEA. This CDR3 region has 11 residues.

This rearrangement joins TRBV28 to TRBJ2-2, with 8 nucleotides matching TRBD1. Trimming at V came to 3 bases and at J to 3 bases, leaving 3 bases not matched to a gene. CDR3 length: 15 residues. Per germline, CDR1 MDHEN and CDR2 SYDVKM. In DNA form, the CDR3 reads TGTGCCAGCAGTTTCAGGGGGCAGTACACCGGGGAGCTGTTTTTT. Translated: CASSFRGQYTGELFF.

The chain uses TRBV3-1 (or the pseudogene TRBV3-2) and TRBJ1-4; 8 positions agree with TRBD1. J gave up 5 bases and V 7 bases, and 3 bases lay outside the gene matches. The CDR3 has 13 amino acids. Germline loops: CDR1 LGHDT, CDR2 YNNKEL (reference sequence). This CDR3 reads CASTRQGNEKLFF. CDR3 nucleotide sequence: TGTGCCAGCACACGACAGGGGAATGAAAAACTGTTTTTT.

The chain employs TRBV28 and TRBJ1-6, with D maybe TRBD1 (5 bases). The CDR3 runs to 17 residues. V was clipped by 4 bases and J by 4 bases, with 17 bases between them. The V gene's germline CDR1 is MDHEN and CDR2 SYDVKM. This chain's CDR3 is CASSSTGGGGYNSPLHF. The CDR3 DNA reads as TGTGCCAGCAGTTCGACCGGGGGGGGAGGGTATAATTCACCCCTCCACTTT.

The V and J genes are TRBV4-1 and TRBJ2-7, with D perhaps matching TRBD2 (6 bases). V was pared by 3 bases and J by 2 bases, with 14 bases between. This CDR3 is built from 15 residues. Germline V gene lookup returns CDR1 MGHRA and CDR2 YSYEKL. Here the CDR3 reads CASSQRTGSPYEQYF. The DNA of the CDR3 is TGCGCCAGCAGCCAGAGGACCGGGAGCCCCTACGAGCAGTACTTC.

In its sample, this clone was seen a few times. CDR3 DNA: TGTGCCACCAGTGATCACGGCGAGGACAGGGGACCTGAGGGCTACACCTTC. Translated: CATSDHGEDRGPEGYTF. The chain recombines TRBV24-1 with TRBJ1-2, with 9 bases fitting TRBD1. The CDR3 consists of 17 residues. Trimming at V came to 3 bases and at J to 8 bases, leaving 15 bases not matched to a gene. Looked up from germline, CDR1 is KGHDR and CDR2 is SFDVKD.

The rearrangement joins TRBV5-5 to TRBJ1-2; no definite D call. The V end was cut by 6 bases, the J end by 0 bases, with 15 bases between. Germline CDR1 and CDR2: SGHKS and YYEKEE (reference sequence). The CDR3 has 15 residues. The DNA for the CDR3 is TGTGCCAGCAAGCTTCATACTAGGGCTAACTATGGCTACACCTTC. It specifies CASKLHTRANYGYTF.

The chain recombines TRBV10-1 with TRBJ2-5, with a tentative D call TRBD1 (6 bases). The V gene lost 5 bases and the J gene lost 7 bases, with 17 bases spanning the gap. This CDR3 is built from 14 residues. In germline, CDR1 is WNHNN, CDR2 SYGVQD (reference sequence). DNA for the CDR3: TGCGCCAGCAGTCCGGGACACCTCAGGGGGACCCAGTACTTC. This translates into CASSPGHLRGTQYF.

The rearrangement links TRBV6-8 to TRBJ2-5; D is unresolved. Trimming shortened V by 7 bases and J by 5 bases, and 29 bases separated the two germline ends. The CDR3 runs to 18 residues. The germline V gene has CDR1 MNHGY and CDR2 SAAAGT. The CDR3 sequence is CASKRVFSFGYFRETQYF. The CDR3 bases are TGTGCCAGCAAACGGGTTTTTAGCTTTGGGTATTTTCGGGAGACCCAGTACTTC.

The chain uses TRBV7-6 and TRBJ1-2; a weak D match, TRBD1 (5 bases). The V end was cut by 2 bases, the J end by 2 bases, with 12 bases between. Germline CDR1 SGHVS, CDR2 FNYEAQ. The CDR3 contains 15 residues. This chain's CDR3 is CASSLTGGRNYGYTF. CDR3 sequence (DNA): TGTGCCAGCAGCTTAACCGGGGGACGAAACTATGGCTACACCTTC.

The rearrangement joins TRBV7-8 to TRBJ2-7; 11 bases are shared with TRBD2. Germline lookup yields CDR1 SGHVS and CDR2 FQNEAQ. V shed 3 bases and J 4 bases; nucleotides not matched to a gene: 11. This CDR3 comprises 17 residues. In DNA, the CDR3 is TGTGCCAGCAGCTTGGGGGTACTAGCGGGGGATCCGTACGAGCAGTACTTC. Protein sequence: CASSLGVLAGDPYEQYF.

This clone has a handful of counts. J is TRBJ2-7 and V is TRBV7-9; 9 bases match TRBD1. The CDR3 extends over 15 amino acids. The germline CDR1 and CDR2 sequences are SEHNR and FQNEAQ (reference sequence). Trimming took 5 bases from V and 2 from J; bases not matched to a gene: 7. The DNA for the CDR3 is TGTGCCAGCAGCCCGGACAGGGGAGCCCCCTACGAGCAGTACTTC. Amino acids: CASSPDRGAPYEQYF.

V and J are TRBV5-6 and TRBJ2-2; TRBD2 is a possible D gene (5 bases). The CDR3 runs to 16 residues. V gave up 2 bases and J gave up 7 bases, with 18 bases separating them. Germline CDR1 and CDR2: SGHDT and YYEEEE. CDR3 loop: CASSLRLSISVGELFF. The CDR3 DNA reads TGTGCCAGCAGCTTAAGACTATCGATCTCGGTCGGGGAGCTGTTTTTT.

A note on this clone: Other DNA variants within this sample encode the same CDR3. The chain carries TRBV7-2 and TRBJ2-3; 8 bases match TRBD1. Germline CDR1 SGHTA, CDR2 FQGNSA. Trimming took 5 bases from V and 4 from J; bases not matched to a gene: 5. The CDR3 contains 14 residues. The CDR3 DNA reads as TGTGCCAGCAGCCCCGGACAGGGACCAGATACGCAGTATTTT. Its protein is CASSPGQGPDTQYF.